This T cell receptor beta chain was recorded in a study of vaccination and CD4 T cells after COVID-19. Study-level background: Post-vaccine sampling followed dose two by a median approximately 70 days (range 14 to 241). Study results and limitations: In convalescent patients, a median roughly 84% of post-vaccine SARS-CoV-2-reactive clones appeared only after vaccination. Nearly all convalescent vaccine-specific clones, 304 of 307, recognized only SARS-CoV-2 spike.

Losses at the gene ends were 6 bases for V and 5 bases for J; bases not matched to a gene: 2. From germline, CDR1 is MNHNS and CDR2 SASEGT. The length of the CDR3 is 12 residues. An Oncomine TCR Beta short-read assay was used to sequence the DNA from cultured CD4+ T cells. TCRdb used MiXCR to reprocess the PCR reads, holding one entry per CDR3 protein. The sample carries 3,500 to 4,000 distinct CDR3 sequences, around 19% recorded once. Notes on this clonotype: Its target is not known.

Treatment specified: approximately 9-day PBMC culture with coronavirus spike peptide pools or control peptides (ViraFEST assay). The sequence came from a human donor who had recovered from COVID-19. The specimen sequenced was CD4+ T cells from blood, cultured in vitro. J is TRBJ2-5 and V is TRBV6-1; 8 positions agree with TRBD1. The CDR3 reads CASSRQGETQYF. The CDR3 bases are TGTGCCAGCAGCCGACAGGGGGAGACCCAGTACTTC.